The TCR beta chain described here comes from a study of OX40 agonist ivuxolimab in advanced cancers. Study context: The patients received ivuxolimab by intravenous route every 2 weeks at 0.01 to 10 mg/kg. Three patients got partial responses; one had hepatocellular carcinoma and two had cutaneous melanoma.

Repertoires were generated with immunoSEQ multiplex PCR, while TCRdb's copy carries only in-frame clones and drops some. The repertoire holds some 70,000 clones, with roughly four fifths as singletons. Sample: CD4+ or CD8+ T cells sorted from blood, taken in a trial of the OX40 agonist ivuxolimab. This TCR came from an adult with an advanced solid tumor such as melanoma, head and neck, liver or kidney cancer.

CDR3 nucleotides: TGTGCCAGCAGGTACCCGACAGGGAACTATGGCTACACCTTC. This codes for CASRYPTGNYGYTF. The chain combines TRBV28 with TRBJ1-2; 7 bases are a match to TRBD1. The CDR3 loop spans 14 amino acids. V lost 6 bases to trimming and J lost 2 bases; unmatched junction nucleotides: 6. Germline V gene data show CDR1 as MDHEN and CDR2 as SYDVKM.